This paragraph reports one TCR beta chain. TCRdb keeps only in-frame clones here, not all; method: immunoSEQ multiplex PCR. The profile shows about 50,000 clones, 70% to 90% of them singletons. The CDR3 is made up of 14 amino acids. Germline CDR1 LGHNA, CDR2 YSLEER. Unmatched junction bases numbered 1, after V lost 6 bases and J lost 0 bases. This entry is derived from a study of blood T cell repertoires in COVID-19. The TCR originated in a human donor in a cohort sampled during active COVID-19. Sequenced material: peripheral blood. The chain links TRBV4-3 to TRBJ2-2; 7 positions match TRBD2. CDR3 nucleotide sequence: TGCGCCAGCAGGCGGGAGACGAACACCGGGGAGCTGTTTTTT. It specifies CASRRETNTGELFF.